Each of the 31 T cell receptor beta chains below was sequenced from the same sample in a study of blood T cell repertoires in COVID-19. Here immunoSEQ multiplex PCR was the method, and the copy in TCRdb shows in-frame clones only, minus some. The data contain 150,000 to 250,000 clones, 75% to 85% of them singletons. The specimen was PBMCs or T cells enriched from blood (not recorded which). These receptors were taken from a man in his forties or fifties who had recovered from COVID-19.

This CDR3 reads CASSDQDRGLYNEQFF. In DNA, the CDR3 is TGTGCCAGCAGTGACCAAGACAGGGGGCTTTACAATGAGCAGTTCTTC. The chain is built from TRBV25-1 and TRBJ2-1; the match to TRBD1 covers 10 bases. Trimming at V came to 3 bases and at J to 4 bases, leaving 6 bases not matched to a gene. The CDR3 has 16 residues. Germline V gives CDR1 MGHDK, CDR2 SYGVNS.

The V gene is TRBV6-5, the J gene TRBJ1-1, with D possibly being TRBD1 (6 bases). The CDR3 spans 13 residues. V gave up 2 bases and J gave up 10 bases, with 14 bases separating them. CDR1 and CDR2 from the germline V gene are MNHEY and SVGAGI. In DNA form, the CDR3 reads TGTGCCAGCAGTTACGAATGGGGCAGGGGAGCTTTCTTT. It specifies CASSYEWGRGAFF.

This clone has only a few counts. The chain couples TRBV28 to TRBJ1-2, with D tentatively TRBD1 (5 bases). V shed 2 bases and J shed 4 bases, with 17 bases lying between them. Germline CDR1 and CDR2: MDHEN and SYDVKM. This CDR3 has 16 amino acids. Here the CDR3 reads CASSLTRGDLSYGYTF. CDR3 DNA sequence: TGTGCCAGCAGTTTAACGAGAGGGGACTTGTCCTATGGCTACACCTTC.

The V gene is TRBV5-1, the J gene TRBJ2-3, with D perhaps TRBD2 (7 bases). The V gene's germline CDR1 is SGHRS and CDR2 YFSETQ. The CDR3 covers 18 residues. Trimming left V 4 bases short and J 0 bases short, with 21 bases between. As DNA, the CDR3 is TGCGCCAGCAGCCCCTGGAGGGGGGGGCTATATAGCACAGATACGCAGTATTTT. Translation gives CASSPWRGGLYSTDTQYF.

This chain uses TRBV14 with TRBJ2-5; D is unresolved. The CDR3 sequence is 14 residues long. The V gene's germline CDR1 is SGHDN and CDR2 FVKESK. V lost 5 bases and J lost 0, with 10 bases in between. The CDR3 nucleotides are TGTGCCAGCAGCACCCGACAATACCAAGAGACCCAGTACTTC. This gives the protein CASSTRQYQETQYF.

V and J are TRBV24-1 and TRBJ2-3, with TRBD1 identical over 12 bases. The germline V gene encodes CDR1 KGHDR and CDR2 SFDVKD. The V segment lost 8 bases and the J segment 3 bases; nucleotides outside the gene matches: 5. CDR3 length equals 15 residues. CDR3 protein: CATKGDRGPTDTQYF. The CDR3 DNA follows: TGTGCCACCAAGGGGGACAGGGGGCCAACAGATACGCAGTATTTT.

This clone was seen more than once but under ten times. The V call is TRBV4-1, the J call TRBJ1-6, with D perhaps TRBD1 (5 bases). Germline CDR1 and CDR2: MGHRA and YSYEKL. Trimming removed 1 base from V and 12 bases from J, with 16 bases in between. The CDR3 runs to 15 residues. Here the CDR3 reads CASSQGRGTRGPLHF. The CDR3 DNA follows: TGCGCCAGCAGCCAAGGGCGGGGCACCCGAGGACCCCTCCACTTT.

This clone was counted once. The CDR3 region is CASSLVGGREQFF. In DNA, the CDR3 is TGCGCCAGCAGCTTGGTAGGGGGCCGGGAGCAGTTCTTC. This sequence joins TRBV5-1 and TRBJ2-1; TRBD1 aligns across 7 bases. Germline V lookup: CDR1 SGHRS, CDR2 YFSETQ. This CDR3 contains 13 residues. J was trimmed by 10 bases and V by 0 bases; bases with no gene match: 4.

This clone was seen only a few times. The chain uses TRBV10-1 and TRBJ1-2, with 7 bases that match TRBD1. The germline V gene has CDR1 WNHNN and CDR2 SYGVQD (reference sequence). The CDR3 loop spans 15 amino acids. The V segment lost 8 bases and the J segment 1 base; nucleotides outside the gene matches: 10. The CDR3 DNA follows: TGCGCCAGCGGGGTTAGGGACAGAGATAACTATGGCTACACCTTC. Amino acids: CASGVRDRDNYGYTF.

The CDR3 sequence is CASSQDMAGGGDTQYF. In DNA form, the CDR3 reads TGCGCCAGCAGCCAAGATATGGCGGGAGGTGGGGATACGCAGTATTTT. This chain links TRBV4-3 with TRBJ2-3, with TRBD2 identical over 8 bases. V lost 0 bases and J lost 6; bases outside the gene matches: 8. Germline assignment: CDR1 LGHNA and CDR2 YSLEER. This CDR3 region has 16 residues.

The V call is TRBV7-2, the J call TRBJ2-1; the match to TRBD2 covers 13 bases. The CDR3 totals 15 residues. Trimming at V came to 6 bases and at J to 3 bases, leaving 2 bases not matched to a gene. Germline V gives CDR1 SGHTA, CDR2 FQGNSA. The CDR3 bases are TGTGCCAGCAGTCGGACTAGCGGGGGCTACAATGAGCAGTTCTTC. Protein product: CASSRTSGGYNEQFF.

The chain is built from TRBV3-1 (or the pseudogene TRBV3-2) and TRBJ1-3; TRBD1 might be the D (6 bases). The V gene lost 0 bases and the J gene lost 5 bases, with 17 bases spanning the gap. The V gene's germline CDR1 is LGHDT and CDR2 YNNKEL (reference sequence). CDR3 length equals 17 residues. The CDR3 bases are TGTGCCAGCAGCCAAGATCTCGGCAGGGGAACAAGAAACACCATATATTTT. Translation: CASSQDLGRGTRNTIYF.

V and J are TRBV9 and TRBJ2-1; D perhaps matches TRBD2 (6 bases). The germline V and J ends were trimmed by 2 bases and 2 bases, with 11 bases remaining between them. This CDR3 is built from 15 residues. Germline CDR1 SGDLS, CDR2 YYNGEE. CDR3 protein: CASSVGLSAYNEQFF. The CDR3, as DNA: TGTGCCAGCAGCGTGGGACTGTCCGCCTACAATGAGCAGTTCTTC.

The chain uses TRBV7-9 and TRBJ2-1; TRBD1 matches at 10 bases. The CDR3 sequence is 14 residues long. Germline lookup yields CDR1 SEHNR and CDR2 FQNEAQ (reference sequence). V shed 5 bases, J shed 9 bases, and the junction held 7 bases outside the gene matches. The CDR3, as DNA: TGTGCCAGCAGCCCAGCAGGGACAGGGGTTGAGCAGTTCTTC. Its translation is CASSPAGTGVEQFF.

The rearrangement joins TRBV7-7 to TRBJ2-1; 9 bases match TRBD2. Germline assignment: CDR1 SSHAT and CDR2 FNYEAQ (reference sequence). V shed 11 bases and J 10 bases; nucleotides not matched to a gene: 12. The CDR3 loop spans 13 amino acids. CDR3 nucleotides: TGTGCCGAGTCCGCGGGGGGGGGACGAGAGCAGTTCTTC. Encoded protein: CAESAGGGREQFF.

The V and J genes are TRBV24-1 and TRBJ2-1, with 9 bases that match TRBD1. CDR1 and CDR2 (germline): KGHDR, SFDVKD. The CDR3 is made up of 14 amino acids. J gave up 6 bases and V 9 bases, and 8 bases lay outside the gene matches. CDR3 sequence: CATSGTGSTNEQFF. CDR3 coding DNA: TGTGCCACCTCCGGGACAGGGTCAACCAATGAGCAGTTCTTC.

The table lists this clone with a few counts. This chain connects TRBV19 to TRBJ1-5; 7 nucleotides align to TRBD1. The CDR3 contains 16 residues. CDR1 LNHDA and CDR2 SQIVND come from the germline V gene (reference sequence). Trimming at V came to 7 bases and at J to 0 bases, leaving 9 bases not matched to a gene. The CDR3 protein is CASTQAQGVSNQPQHF. The CDR3, as DNA: TGTGCCAGTACCCAAGCCCAGGGGGTTAGCAATCAGCCCCAGCATTTT.

The CDR3 DNA sequence: TGTGCCAGCGGACTCGGGACAGGGGGCGATCAGCCCCAGCATTTT. Its protein is CASGLGTGGDQPQHF. The rearrangement links TRBV27 to TRBJ1-5; 12 nucleotides align to TRBD1. The CDR3 totals 15 residues. Per germline, CDR1 MNHEY and CDR2 SMNVEV (reference sequence). V lost 8 bases and J lost 5; bases outside the gene matches: 7.

The chain has TRBV28 and TRBJ1-6, with D hard to call. The ends were cut back, 7 bases at V and 5 bases at J, with 6 bases in the middle. The CDR3 is 12 amino acids. CDR1 MDHEN and CDR2 SYDVKM come from the germline V gene. CDR3 in DNA: TGTGCCAGCAAACAGAATAATTCACCCCTCCACTTT. This encodes CASKQNNSPLHF.

CDR3 region: CASSWQVNTEAFF. In DNA, the CDR3 is TGTGCCAGCAGCTGGCAGGTGAACACTGAAGCTTTCTTT. The chain has TRBV7-2 and TRBJ1-1; D remains ambiguous. In germline, CDR1 is SGHTA, CDR2 FQGNSA. With 4 bases removed from V and 0 bases from J, the gap between germline ends came to 6 bases. This CDR3 is 13 amino acids long.

This rearrangement joins TRBV7-2 to TRBJ2-2, with 8 bases lining up with TRBD1. V lost 0 bases and J lost 5; bases outside the gene matches: 2. CDR1 SGHTA and CDR2 FQGNSA come from the germline V gene. CDR3 length: 15 residues. CDR3 nucleotide sequence: TGTGCCAGCAGCTTAGCGACAGGGGTGACCGGGGAGCTGTTTTTT. This encodes CASSLATGVTGELFF.

The chain recombines TRBV5-1 with TRBJ1-6; D is unresolved. The germline V gene has CDR1 SGHRS and CDR2 YFSETQ. This CDR3 contains 14 residues. Trimming left V 0 bases short and J 7 bases short, with 8 bases between. CDR3 nucleotide sequence: TGCGCCAGCAGCTTGGTGGAGGAGAATTCACCCCTCCACTTT. It translates to CASSLVEENSPLHF.

CDR3 sequence (DNA): TGTGCCAGCAGCTTGGGACAGCTCTACGAGCAGTACGTC. This encodes CASSLGQLYEQYV. The V gene is TRBV5-6, the J gene TRBJ2-7; D might be TRBD1 (5 bases). Germline CDR1 is SGHDT and CDR2 is YYEEEE. The CDR3 runs to 13 residues. V lost 0 bases to trimming and J lost 3 bases, with 7 bases between them.

This chain joins TRBV27 and TRBJ1-5; tentative D call: TRBD1 (6 bases). Germline assignment: CDR1 MNHEY and CDR2 SMNVEV (reference sequence). This CDR3 region has 14 residues. Trimming shortened V by 5 bases and J by 7 bases, and 15 bases separated the two germline ends. The CDR3 is CASSKLSGQQPQHF. The CDR3 DNA is TGTGCCAGCAGTAAACTATCCGGACAGCAGCCCCAGCATTTT.

The chain is built from TRBV7-8 and TRBJ1-1, with TRBD1 identical over 11 bases. Germline lookup yields CDR1 SGHVS and CDR2 FQNEAQ. The CDR3 contains 15 residues. The V gene end was trimmed by 5 bases and the J gene end by 3 bases; junction bases not matched to a gene: 5. The CDR3 DNA is TGTGCCAGCAGCCCCCGGGACAGGGGGGACACTGAAGCTTTCTTT. This sequence encodes CASSPRDRGDTEAFF.

CDR3 in amino acids: CASSWLSGIAYNEQFF. The CDR3 region has the DNA TGTGCCAGCAGTTGGCTTAGCGGGATTGCCTACAATGAGCAGTTCTTC. The V and J genes are TRBV27 and TRBJ2-1; 8 bases are a match to TRBD2. The J segment lost 2 bases and the V segment lost 4 bases, leaving 7 bases of the junction unmatched. The germline V gene has CDR1 MNHEY and CDR2 SMNVEV (reference sequence). The CDR3 has 16 residues.

This clone has only a few counts. The rearrangement joins TRBV4-2 to TRBJ2-5; 12 nucleotides agree with TRBD2. There are 16 residues in the CDR3. V lost 4 bases to trimming and J lost 2 bases; unmatched junction nucleotides: 5. Germline values: CDR1 LGHNA, CDR2 YNFKEQ. CDR3 DNA: TGTGCCAGCAGCCGCCGACTAGCGGGAGTGCAAGAGACCCAGTACTTC. It yields the protein CASSRRLAGVQETQYF.

This clone has just one count. The rearrangement links TRBV30 to TRBJ1-4; 7 bases agree with TRBD1. The CDR3 is made up of 16 amino acids. Germline CDR1 is GTSNPN and CDR2 is SVGIG (reference sequence). Trimming took 0 bases from V and 3 from J; bases not matched to a gene: 7. The CDR3: CAWSVPIQGANEKLFF. The CDR3 DNA follows: TGTGCCTGGAGTGTACCCATCCAGGGGGCTAATGAAAAACTGTTTTTT.

This clone was found once. This chain joins TRBV5-1 and TRBJ2-1, with TRBD2 matching over 8 bases. Losses at the gene ends were 2 bases for V and 0 bases for J; bases not matched to a gene: 1. This CDR3 spans 15 amino acids. Germline CDR1 and CDR2: SGHRS and YFSETQ. The chain's CDR3 is CASSLSGSSYNEQFF. DNA for the CDR3: TGCGCCAGCAGCTTAAGCGGGAGCTCCTACAATGAGCAGTTCTTC.

The chain links TRBV29-1 to TRBJ2-5, with a possible D match to TRBD1 (6 bases). There are 17 residues in the CDR3. Germline CDR1 reads SQVTM; CDR2 reads ANQGSEA. Deletions cut 3 bases from V and 2 bases from J, with 22 bases between. CDR3 nucleotide sequence: TGCAGCGTTGAGTTATGGTTGGCAGGGGTAATACAAGAGACCCAGTACTTC. Translated: CSVELWLAGVIQETQYF. The full variable domain, its missing parts supplied by reference TRBV29-1 and TRBJ2-5, is SAVISQKPSRDICQRGTSLTIQCQVDSQVTMMFWYRQQPGQSLTLIATANQGSEATYESGFVIDKFPISRPNLTFSTLTVSNMSPEDSSIYLCSVELWLAGVIQETQYFGPGTRLLVL.

The chain joins TRBV5-4 to TRBJ1-5; 10 nucleotides align to TRBD1. Germline assignment: CDR1 SGHNT and CDR2 YYREEE (reference sequence). The CDR3 loop spans 16 amino acids. Trimming cost V 0 bases and J 4 bases; bases outside gene matches: 4. This CDR3 reads CASSLDEGQGNQPQHF. The DNA for the CDR3 is TGTGCCAGCAGCTTGGACGAGGGACAGGGGAATCAGCCCCAGCATTTT.